The 22 T cell receptor beta chains given below trace back to one sample, sequenced in a study of siplizumab effects on memory and regulatory T cells. TCRdb's table, derived via immunoSEQ multiplex PCR, lists solely in-frame clones and lacks some. The sample comprises 100,000 or so clones, 85% to 95% of which are singletons, and approximately 1.5% rests with the top ten. Material for sequencing was non-Treg CD4+ T cells sorted from blood. These TCRs come from a human donor in good health.

This rearrangement joins TRBV19 to TRBJ2-3; 8 bases fit TRBD2. Germline values: CDR1 LNHDA, CDR2 SQIVND (reference sequence). V lost 3 bases, J lost 3 bases, and 8 bases stayed unmatched. The CDR3 is 16 residues long. CDR3 in amino acids: CASSIGGAGRTDTQYF. CDR3 coding DNA: TGTGCCAGTAGTATCGGGGGGGCAGGGAGGACAGATACGCAGTATTTT.

This clone was seen once. This chain joins TRBV4-1 and TRBJ2-3; TRBD1 matches 10 bases. The CDR3 has 17 residues. Trimming at V came to 2 bases and at J to 2 bases, leaving 7 bases not matched to a gene. Per the germline V gene, CDR1 is MGHRA and CDR2 is YSYEKL. The CDR3 region is CASSQTGTGAFTDTQYF. The CDR3 nucleotides are TGCGCCAGCAGCCAAACGGGGACAGGGGCATTCACAGATACGCAGTATTTT.

V usage is TRBV28 and J usage is TRBJ1-2, with D tentatively TRBD1 (5 bases). This CDR3 comprises 15 residues. CDR1 is MDHEN and CDR2 is SYDVKM in the germline V gene. V gave up 2 bases and J gave up 4 bases, with 14 bases separating them. The CDR3 coding sequence is TGTGCCAGCAGTTTAGCGGGCAGGGAGGTCTATGGCTACACCTTC. Translating gives CASSLAGREVYGYTF.

V usage is TRBV6-5 and J usage is TRBJ1-2, with 7 nucleotides matching TRBD1. CDR1 and CDR2 from the germline V gene are MNHEY and SVGAGI. The CDR3 length is 16 residues. V gave up 4 bases and J gave up 4 bases; unmatched junction bases: 12. The CDR3 DNA follows: TGTGCCAGCAGTTTAACAGGGGAGCGACGAGTCTATGGCTACACCTTC. It is translated as CASSLTGERRVYGYTF.

Turning to this clone: This same CDR3 is encoded by further DNA sequences in the sample. The chain links TRBV25-1 to TRBJ2-5; perhaps TRBD2 as D (5 bases). This CDR3 comprises 13 residues. Germline values: CDR1 MGHDK, CDR2 SYGVNS. V was clipped by 3 bases and J by 3 bases, with 8 bases between them. Here the CDR3 DNA reads TGTGCCAGCAGTGACCCGGGAAAAGAGACCCAGTACTTC. Translating it yields CASSDPGKETQYF.

This chain joins TRBV27 and TRBJ2-3; D may be TRBD2 (6 bases). The germline CDR1 and CDR2 sequences are MNHEY and SMNVEV (reference sequence). The CDR3 length is 15 residues. Trimming removed 0 bases from V and 4 bases from J, with 11 bases in between. CDR3 sequence (DNA): TGTGCCAGCAGTTTATCGCGGGGTTTCGCAGATACGCAGTATTTT. It encodes CASSLSRGFADTQYF.

The V call is TRBV5-1, the J call TRBJ2-1; 11 bases agree with TRBD2. This CDR3 is built from 16 residues. Trimming took 4 bases from V and 8 from J; bases not matched to a gene: 11. Germline V gene sequence: CDR1 SGHRS, CDR2 YFSETQ. The CDR3 DNA follows: TGCGCCAGCAGCCGTCTACTAGCGGGAGTAGGCGATGAGCAGTTCTTC. Translated, it gives CASSRLLAGVGDEQFF.

The V call is TRBV4-1, the J call TRBJ2-1; 9 nucleotides match TRBD2. The V gene end was trimmed by 4 bases and the J gene end by 2 bases; junction bases not matched to a gene: 9. This CDR3 is 17 amino acids long. CDR1 is MGHRA and CDR2 is YSYEKL in the germline V gene. DNA of the CDR3: TGCGCCAGCAGCCGAAAAGAGGCTAGCGGGACCTACAATGAGCAGTTCTTC. Translating gives CASSRKEASGTYNEQFF.

This clone occurred once. This chain links TRBV18 with TRBJ2-5, with D perhaps TRBD2 (5 bases). Trimming took 5 bases from V and 7 from J, leaving 5 bases between them. The germline CDR1 and CDR2 sequences are KGHSH and LQKENI. The CDR3 has 10 residues. CDR3 coding DNA: TGTGCCAGCTCAGAGGGGACCCAGTACTTC. Its protein is CASSEGTQYF.

The chain uses TRBV27 and TRBJ2-7; 9 bases line up with TRBD1. With V trimmed by 8 bases and J by 3 bases, 11 bases remained unmatched. This CDR3 spans 15 amino acids. CDR1 MNHEY and CDR2 SMNVEV come from the germline V gene (reference sequence). CDR3 residues: CASGQDTGGNYEQYF. The CDR3 DNA follows: TGTGCCAGCGGTCAAGATACAGGGGGCAACTACGAGCAGTACTTC.

This chain connects TRBV7-9 to TRBJ2-2; 11 nucleotides line up with TRBD2. There are 16 residues in the CDR3. Germline V gene lookup returns CDR1 SEHNR and CDR2 FQNEAQ (reference sequence). With 5 bases clipped from V and 2 bases from J, the junction kept 4 bases outside the gene matches. The CDR3 DNA sequence: TGTGCCAGCAGCAAGGGACTAGCGGCAAACACCGGGGAGCTGTTTTTT. Encoded protein: CASSKGLAANTGELFF.

The chain combines TRBV5-1 with TRBJ2-2; D gene uncertain. V was shortened by 0 bases and J by 5 bases, with 11 bases between the two germline ends. Germline CDR1 SGHRS, CDR2 YFSETQ. The CDR3 is 15 amino acids. The DNA for the CDR3 is TGCGCCAGCAGCTTGGATGTAGGGATGACCGGGGAGCTGTTTTTT. It yields the protein CASSLDVGMTGELFF.

As regards this clone: Germline is not matched at one junction end, which may reflect a read error. The chain is built from TRBV4-1 and TRBJ2-1; 7 bases are a match to TRBD2. Germline assignment: CDR1 MGHRA and CDR2 YSYEKL. The CDR3 is 15 residues long. The CDR3 nucleotides are TGCGCCAGCACCCAAACTAGCGTCCGATACAATGAGCAGTTCTTC. This sequence encodes CASTQTSVRYNEQFF.

The rearrangement uses TRBV19 and TRBJ1-3, with D unresolved. Germline V gives CDR1 LNHDA, CDR2 SQIVND (reference sequence). The CDR3 contains 14 residues. V was shortened by 6 bases and J by 0 bases, with 9 bases between the two germline ends. DNA of the CDR3: TGTGCCAGTAGGAGAGAGGGCTCTGGAAACACCATATATTTT. It is translated as CASRREGSGNTIYF.

The chain combines TRBV27 with TRBJ1-4; tentatively, D is TRBD1 (6 bases). With 6 bases removed from V and 10 bases from J, the gap between germline ends came to 18 bases. The CDR3 consists of 14 residues. The germline V gene encodes CDR1 MNHEY and CDR2 SMNVEV (reference sequence). CDR3 sequence reads: CASRPTGSTGKLFF. The CDR3 nucleotides read TGTGCCAGCAGACCTACAGGGTCAACGGGAAAACTGTTTTTT. Full variable domain (remainder filled in from reference TRBV27 and TRBJ1-4): EAQVTQNPRYLITVTGKKLTVTCSQNMNHEYMSWYRQDPGLGLRQIYYSMNVEVTDKGDVPEGYKVSRKEKRNFPLILESPSPNQTSLYFCASRPTGSTGKLFFGSGTQLSVL.

The chain combines TRBV7-2 with TRBJ2-3; D remains unclear. CDR3 length: 16 amino acids. CDR1 is SGHTA, CDR2 FQGNSA, per germline. V shed 1 base and J shed 2 bases, with 13 bases lying between them. CDR3 region: CASSLVVFGSTDTQYF. In DNA, the CDR3 is TGTGCCAGCAGCTTAGTAGTCTTCGGTTCCACAGATACGCAGTATTTT. The variable domain in full, with the rest retrieved from reference TRBV7-2 and TRBJ2-3, is GAGVSQSPSNKVTEKGKDVELRCDPISGHTALYWYRQSLGQGLEFLIYFQGNSAPDKSGLPSDRFSAERTGGSVSTLTIQRTQQEDSAVYLCASSLVVFGSTDTQYFGPGTRLTVL.

Of note for this clone: Distinct nucleotide sequences in the sample also encode this CDR3. The V call is TRBV11-2, the J call TRBJ1-4; 8 positions match TRBD1. The CDR3 length is 15 residues. The V segment lost 3 bases and the J segment 0 bases; nucleotides outside the gene matches: 0. The germline V gene has CDR1 SGHAT and CDR2 FQNNGV. The CDR3 nucleotides read TGTGCCAGCAGCTTGGACAGGGCAACTAATGAAAAACTGTTTTTT. It codes for CASSLDRATNEKLFF.

This clone has a single count. The CDR3 here is CASSSDGAYEQYF. The CDR3 DNA reads TGCGCCAGCAGCTCGGACGGAGCATACGAGCAGTACTTC. The chain combines TRBV5-1 with TRBJ2-7; D not resolved. This CDR3 contains 13 residues. Germline CDR1 reads SGHRS; CDR2 reads YFSETQ. Trimming took 3 bases from V and 4 from J, leaving 11 bases between them. The variable domain in full, with the rest retrieved from reference TRBV5-1 and TRBJ2-7, is KAGVTQTPRYLIKTRGQQVTLSCSPISGHRSVSWYQQTPGQGLQFLFEYFSETQRNKGNFPGRFSGRQFSNSRSEMNVSTLELGDSALYLCASSSDGAYEQYFGPGTRLTVT.

The genes are TRBV30 and TRBJ2-1; 10 nucleotides match TRBD2. The CDR3 extends over 15 amino acids. Germline V gene lookup returns CDR1 GTSNPN and CDR2 SVGIG (reference sequence). V gave up 2 bases and J gave up 7 bases; unmatched junction bases: 8. The CDR3: CAWSRYIAGGNEQFF. CDR3 DNA sequence: TGTGCCTGGAGTCGTTATATAGCGGGGGGAAATGAGCAGTTCTTC.

This clone has a single count. This chain connects TRBV21-1 to TRBJ1-3; the D segment call TRBD1 is taken from the table without a DNA check. TRBV21-1 is assigned pseudogene status. The CDR3 totals 12 residues. The CDR3 nucleotides are TGTGGGGGGAAGGGGGATAGAAACACCATATATTTT. It encodes CGGKGDRNTIYF.

The chain links TRBV4-2 to TRBJ2-7, with 7 bases matching TRBD1. The trim removed 4 bases at V and 3 bases at J, leaving 3 bases unmatched. The CDR3 sequence is 13 residues long. Germline CDR1 LGHNA, CDR2 YNFKEQ. CDR3: CASSPGQFYEQYF. The CDR3 DNA sequence: TGTGCCAGCAGCCCGGGACAGTTCTACGAGCAGTACTTC.

The chain couples TRBV28 to TRBJ1-1, with a tentative D call TRBD1 (6 bases). CDR3 size: 12 residues. V was trimmed by 4 bases and J by 5 bases, leaving 8 bases between them. Germline loops: CDR1 MDHEN, CDR2 SYDVKM. The CDR3 DNA is TGTGCCAGCAGTTCCCAGGGGACTGAAGCTTTCTTT. Protein: CASSSQGTEAFF.